Below, 15 T cell receptor beta chains from the same sample are listed, as sequenced in a study of blood T cell repertoires in COVID-19. Profiling relied on immunoSEQ multiplex PCR, and the TCRdb table lists in-frame clones only, not all of them. Of roughly 200,000 clones detected, around 80% appear once; the ten largest clones hold about 6.9%. Sequenced: peripheral blood. All receptors derive from a man between 60 and 75 years old with acute or convalescent COVID-19.

Note on this clone: Other nucleotide sequences in the sample specify the same CDR3. The chain employs TRBV24-1 and TRBJ2-1; 8 bases are a match to TRBD2. V gave up 4 bases and J gave up 5 bases; unmatched junction bases: 6. CDR3 size: 15 residues. Germline CDR1 reads KGHDR; CDR2 reads SFDVKD. The CDR3 here is CATSDPTSGDNEQFF. As DNA, the CDR3 is TGTGCCACCAGTGACCCTACTAGCGGAGACAATGAGCAGTTCTTC.

V and J are TRBV15 and TRBJ1-1, with a tentative D call TRBD1 (5 bases). V lost 0 bases to trimming and J lost 8 bases, with 16 bases between them. Germline values: CDR1 LNHNV, CDR2 YYDKDF (reference sequence). The CDR3 runs 15 residues. CDR3 sequence: CATSRDGARSREAFF. In nucleotides, the CDR3 is TGTGCCACCAGCAGAGATGGGGCCCGGAGTAGAGAAGCTTTCTTT.

The rearrangement joins TRBV11-2 to TRBJ1-2, with D unresolved. V lost 5 bases and J lost 3, with 16 bases in between. The germline gives CDR1 SGHAT, CDR2 FQNNGV. This CDR3 is 15 amino acids long. This CDR3 reads CASSPRPTLDYGYTF. DNA for the CDR3: TGTGCCAGCAGCCCCCGACCGACCCTAGACTATGGCTACACCTTC.

CDR3 amino acids: CASSPKLGLAGVIQYF. Here the CDR3 DNA reads TGTGCCAGCAGCCCGAAACTAGGACTAGCGGGAGTTATTCAGTACTTC. The chain combines TRBV3-1 (or the pseudogene TRBV3-2) with TRBJ2-4, with 13 bases lining up with TRBD2. The CDR3 spans 16 residues. J gave up 10 bases and V 4 bases, and 10 bases lay outside the gene matches. The V gene's germline CDR1 is LGHDT and CDR2 YNNKEL (reference sequence).

This clone was seen just once. The V call is TRBV9, the J call TRBJ2-1; a possible D gene is TRBD1 (5 bases). Germline V gene data show CDR1 as SGDLS and CDR2 as YYNGEE. Trimming left V 1 base short and J 7 bases short, with 6 bases between. This CDR3 has 12 amino acids. DNA of the CDR3: TGTGCCAGCAGCGTATCAGGGAATGAGCAGTTCTTC. Amino acids: CASSVSGNEQFF.

Points on this clone: Relative to the germline gene, one junction end is altered; a read error may explain this. This chain uses TRBV13 with TRBJ2-2; TRBD2 agrees at 15 bases. Germline-derived CDR1 and CDR2 are PRHDT and FYEKMQ (reference sequence). The CDR3 runs 17 residues. CDR3 nucleotide sequence: TGTGCCAGCAGCATAGGGACTAGCGGGAGGTTGACCGGGGAGCTGTTTTTT. Its protein product is CASSIGTSGRLTGELFF.

This clone was seen a handful of times. CDR3: CASSYSGQGYSEQYF. The CDR3 bases are TGTGCCAGCAGTTACTCTGGACAGGGGTATTCCGAGCAGTACTTC. The chain recombines TRBV6-5 with TRBJ2-7; 9 bases are shared with TRBD1. Trimming removed 0 bases from V and 6 bases from J; junction bases left unmatched: 6. CDR1 and CDR2 from the germline V gene are MNHEY and SVGAGI. This CDR3 has 15 residues.

The chain combines TRBV5-6 with TRBJ1-4, with D possibly matching TRBD1 (5 bases). The germline V gene has CDR1 SGHDT and CDR2 YYEEEE. Deletions cut 2 bases from V and 8 bases from J, with 19 bases between. The CDR3 is 16 amino acids. The CDR3 DNA reads as TGTGCCAGCAGCTTCCTACCTCAGGGAGGGACGGAAAAACTGTTTTTT. It translates to CASSFLPQGGTEKLFF.

V gene TRBV28 combines with J gene TRBJ2-6, with D possibly matching TRBD1 (5 bases). In germline, CDR1 is MDHEN, CDR2 SYDVKM. The CDR3 contains 11 residues. Trimming took off 2 bases at V and 12 bases at J, with 5 bases between the two ends. CDR3 DNA: TGTGCCAGCAGTTTAGGGGCCGTCCTGACTTTC. Protein: CASSLGAVLTF.

J is TRBJ2-2 and V is TRBV2, with D tentatively TRBD1 (5 bases). The length of the CDR3 is 14 residues. With 3 bases removed from V and 4 bases from J, the gap between germline ends came to 9 bases. The germline V gene has CDR1 SNHLY and CDR2 FYNNEI. The CDR3 nucleotides read TGTGCCAGCAGTGAGGGGCCTGTCACCGGGGAGCTGTTTTTT. Its translation: CASSEGPVTGELFF.

This clone has more than one count but fewer than ten. The chain uses TRBV4-3 and TRBJ1-3; TRBD1 is a possible D gene (5 bases). The CDR3 extends over 14 amino acids. CDR1 and CDR2 (germline): LGHNA, YSLEER. V lost 6 bases and J 3 bases, leaving 12 bases between the germline ends. The CDR3 loop reads CASSPGDFGNTIYF. CDR3 coding DNA: TGCGCCAGCAGTCCGGGGGATTTTGGAAACACCATATATTTT.

The V gene is TRBV5-4, the J gene TRBJ1-2, with 7 bases aligning to TRBD1. The CDR3 runs to 14 residues. V shed 8 bases, J shed 2 bases, and the junction held 9 bases outside the gene matches. The germline V gene has CDR1 SGHNT and CDR2 YYREEE (reference sequence). The DNA for the CDR3 is TGTGCCAGTTTGGCGCAGGGGGAAAACTATGGCTACACCTTC. It yields the protein CASLAQGENYGYTF.

V and J are TRBV6-5 and TRBJ1-2; 10 bases fit TRBD1. Germline CDR1 is MNHEY and CDR2 is SVGAGI. The V and J ends lost 5 bases and 7 bases, in that order; junction bases with no gene match: 7. The CDR3 is made up of 14 amino acids. The CDR3 sequence: CASSTGQGEGGYTF. The CDR3 bases are TGTGCCAGCAGTACAGGACAGGGGGAAGGTGGCTACACCTTC.

This chain links TRBV6-1 with TRBJ1-2; 10 positions match TRBD1. CDR3 length equals 15 residues. The germline V gene encodes CDR1 MNHNS and CDR2 SASEGT. Trimming took 3 bases from V and 5 from J; bases not matched to a gene: 6. The CDR3 nucleotides read TGTGCCAGCAGTGACGACAGGGGGCATCTTTATGGCTACACCTTC. Its translation: CASSDDRGHLYGYTF.

The J gene is TRBJ2-3, the V gene TRBV5-1, with D tentatively TRBD1 (6 bases). Deletions cut 4 bases from V and 3 bases from J, with 15 bases between. Germline lookup yields CDR1 SGHRS and CDR2 YFSETQ. The CDR3 runs 15 residues. DNA for the CDR3: TGCGCCAGCAGCGTTGAGGGGGAGCGGACAGATACGCAGTATTTT. Translated, it gives CASSVEGERTDTQYF.